This record concerns one TCR beta chain sequence. The sample belongs to a study of blood T cells in healthy people across ages. Looking at the study overall: For every two T cells, template switching captured about one barcoded beta molecule.

The germline V and J ends were trimmed by 1 base and 4 bases, with 2 bases remaining between them. Germline V gene lookup returns CDR1 LGHNT and CDR2 FRNRAP. The CDR3 is 12 amino acids. Combining a sample-barcoded 5' primer with a J-beta primer mix, a second PCR ran for about 6 to 11 cycles. Every single cDNA molecule received a tag from a template-switch adaptor with 12 random nucleotides. TCRdb independently ran MiXCR on the 5' RACE reads; one entry per CDR3 protein. The data hold 750,000 to 950,000 distinct CDR3 sequences, with approximately 55% observed a single time. The J gene is TRBJ2-1, the V gene TRBV12-5; D gene uncertain. The sample taken for sequencing was blood. The receptor's source is an older man in good health. CDR3 nucleotide sequence: TGTGCTAGTGGTTTGGGATACAATGAGCAGTTCTTC. This encodes CASGLGYNEQFF.